These 30 T cell receptor beta chains originate from one sample sequenced in a study of cytomegalovirus exposure and HLA in healthy donors. The PCR was carried out with 60 Vbeta primers and 13 Jbeta primers. The protocol was immunoSEQ multiplex PCR, while the TCRdb copy is restricted to in-frame clones and leaves out a portion. This table holds around 150,000 clones, less than 90% found once. Source material: PBMCs. The receptors were sampled from a man aged 40-49 years in good health and CMV-seronegative.

About this clone itself: Relative to the germline gene, one junction end is altered; a read error may explain this. V and J are TRBV7-9 and TRBJ1-5; D remains ambiguous. The CDR3 contains 13 residues. The V gene's germline CDR1 is SEHNR and CDR2 FQNEAQ (reference sequence). This chain's CDR3 is CSSSLDSVQPQHF. DNA for the CDR3: TGTTCCAGCAGCTTAGATTCTGTTCAGCCCCAGCATTTT.

V and J are TRBV11-1 and TRBJ1-3; 7 bases line up with TRBD1. V shed 8 bases and J 4 bases; nucleotides not matched to a gene: 8. The CDR3 sequence is 14 residues long. Germline CDR1 SGHAT, CDR2 FQDESV (reference sequence). The CDR3 protein is CASGDRAEGNTIYF. CDR3 nucleotides: TGTGCCAGCGGAGACAGGGCGGAGGGAAACACCATATATTTT. Using reference TRBV11-1 and TRBJ1-3 for the parts outside the CDR3, the full variable domain is EAEVAQSPRYKITEKSQAVAFWCDPISGHATLYWYRQILGQGPELLVQFQDESVVDDSQLPKDRFSAERLKGVDSTLKIQPAELGDSAMYLCASGDRAEGNTIYFGEGSWLTVV.

The rearrangement joins TRBV5-1 to TRBJ2-1, with TRBD2 matching over 8 bases. The CDR3 runs 16 residues. V shed 2 bases and J 5 bases; nucleotides not matched to a gene: 9. Per the germline V gene, CDR1 is SGHRS and CDR2 is YFSETQ. CDR3 sequence: CASSFYGGVKNNEQFF. The DNA for the CDR3 is TGCGCCAGCAGCTTCTACGGGGGGGTTAAGAACAATGAGCAGTTCTTC.

The rearrangement uses TRBV7-8 and TRBJ2-7; 11 bases map to TRBD2. The CDR3 extends over 15 amino acids. Germline V gene lookup returns CDR1 SGHVS and CDR2 FQNEAQ. The junction had 4 bases not matched to a gene; V was cut back by 5 bases and J by 1 base. CDR3 nucleotide sequence: TGTGCCAGCAGCCCACTAGCGGGAGTTTCCTACGAGCAGTACTTC. It specifies CASSPLAGVSYEQYF. Based on the CDR3 plus reference TRBV7-8 and TRBJ2-7, the full variable domain is GAGVSQSPRYKVAKRGQDVALRCDPISGHVSLFWYQQALGQGPEFLTYFQNEAQLDKSGLPSDRFFAERPEGSVSTLKIQRTQQEDSAVYLCASSPLAGVSYEQYFGPGTRLTVT.

This sequence joins TRBV5-1 and TRBJ2-3, with TRBD2 identical over 11 bases. Germline V gives CDR1 SGHRS, CDR2 YFSETQ. The CDR3 contains 14 residues. V gave up 5 bases and J gave up 4 bases; unmatched junction bases: 3. The CDR3 protein is CASSRLAGPDTQYF. The CDR3 DNA follows: TGCGCCAGCAGTAGACTAGCGGGGCCAGATACGCAGTATTTT.

The chain has TRBV10-3 and TRBJ2-7, with TRBD1 matching over 9 bases. The germline CDR1 and CDR2 sequences are ENHRY and SYGVKD. This CDR3 region has 15 residues. The trim removed 6 bases at V and 5 bases at J, leaving 11 bases unmatched. The DNA for the CDR3 is TGTGCCATCAGCCACCCACAGGGGGCGAGAAACGAGCAGTACTTC. Translation gives CAISHPQGARNEQYF.

This clone has only a few counts. The chain combines TRBV28 with TRBJ2-7; 11 bases are a match to TRBD2. Germline lookup yields CDR1 MDHEN and CDR2 SYDVKM. Trimming cost V 10 bases and J 0 bases; bases outside gene matches: 5. The CDR3 contains 14 residues. DNA for the CDR3: TGTGCCATAGGGGGGACTAGCGGCTCCTACGAGCAGTACTTC. Its protein product is CAIGGTSGSYEQYF.

The V and J genes are TRBV19 and TRBJ1-4; 9 bases are a match to TRBD1. The CDR3 runs to 14 residues. With 9 bases clipped from V and 8 bases from J, the junction kept 10 bases outside the gene matches. Germline lookup yields CDR1 LNHDA and CDR2 SQIVND (reference sequence). In nucleotides, the CDR3 is TGTGCCAGCCAATTCCGGGACAGGGACGAAAAACTGTTTTTT. Its protein product is CASQFRDRDEKLFF.

This chain uses TRBV7-9 with TRBJ1-1; D ambiguous. This CDR3 has 17 residues. Trimming cost V 6 bases and J 1 base, with 21 bases left between them. The germline CDR1 and CDR2 sequences are SEHNR and FQNEAQ (reference sequence). CDR3 amino acids: CASSLFRDGARNTEAFF. CDR3 bases: TGTGCCAGCAGTTTATTTAGAGACGGAGCTAGGAACACTGAAGCTTTCTTT.

The rearrangement uses TRBV5-4 and TRBJ1-2; the D is unclear. V lost 4 bases and J 5 bases, leaving 9 bases between the germline ends. This CDR3 has 12 amino acids. Germline CDR1 is SGHNT and CDR2 is YYREEE (reference sequence). The CDR3 loop is CASSAGVYGYTF. The CDR3 bases are TGTGCCAGCAGCGCCGGGGTTTATGGCTACACCTTC.

In regard to this clone: At one boundary the junction diverges from the germline segment, which might be a read error. The CDR3, as DNA: TGTGCTAGCAGCTTAGCCGGGACAGGGTCCGGGGAGCTGTTTTTT. Translating it yields CASSLAGTGSGELFF. The rearrangement uses TRBV7-7 and TRBJ2-2, with 9 nucleotides matching TRBD1. The CDR3 covers 15 residues. Per germline, CDR1 SSHAT and CDR2 FNYEAQ (reference sequence).

The chain employs TRBV7-8 and TRBJ1-2; 7 positions agree with TRBD1. The CDR3 extends over 13 amino acids. In germline, CDR1 is SGHVS, CDR2 FQNEAQ. Trimming cost V 5 bases and J 2 bases; bases outside gene matches: 2. The CDR3 DNA is TGTGCCAGCAGCCCGGACAGGAACTATGGCTACACCTTC. Translated, it gives CASSPDRNYGYTF.

The chain is built from TRBV11-2 and TRBJ2-7; TRBD1 aligns across 7 bases. V trimming: 2 bases; J trimming: 2 bases; junction bases outside the gene matches: 3. Germline loops: CDR1 SGHAT, CDR2 FQNNGV. The CDR3 runs to 14 residues. The CDR3 DNA reads TGTGCCAGCAGCTTACCGGGACAGCCCTACGAGCAGTACTTC. This sequence encodes CASSLPGQPYEQYF.

This sequence joins TRBV5-1 and TRBJ1-6, with D tentatively TRBD1 (6 bases). Germline CDR1 reads SGHRS; CDR2 reads YFSETQ. V was cut by 3 bases and J by 6 bases, with 10 bases left in between. This CDR3 contains 14 residues. CDR3 region: CASSSGQPNSPLHF. CDR3 sequence (DNA): TGCGCCAGCAGCTCAGGACAGCCTAATTCACCCCTCCACTTT.

This clone was seen only once. This chain joins TRBV7-2 and TRBJ2-7, with D perhaps TRBD1 (6 bases). CDR1 and CDR2 (germline): SGHTA, FQGNSA. This CDR3 has 12 amino acids. V was shortened by 3 bases and J by 6 bases, with 9 bases between the two germline ends. The CDR3 region has the DNA TGTGCCAGCAGCTTTACAGGGTGCGAGCAGTACTTC. It codes for CASSFTGCEQYF.

This clone was observed a handful of times. The chain links TRBV2 to TRBJ1-1, with no clear D. Germline V gene lookup returns CDR1 SNHLY and CDR2 FYNNEI. CDR3 size: 13 residues. The V gene lost 7 bases and the J gene lost 3 bases, with 12 bases spanning the gap. The CDR3 here is CASISERDTEAFF. In nucleotides, the CDR3 is TGTGCCAGCATAAGTGAACGGGACACTGAAGCTTTCTTT.

The chain recombines TRBV18 with TRBJ2-7; unclear D gene. V lost 2 bases to trimming and J lost 2 bases, with 7 bases between them. This CDR3 comprises 13 residues. Germline V CDR1 and CDR2: KGHSH, LQKENI. CDR3 DNA sequence: TGTGCCAGCTCACCAGTGGAGCCCTACGAGCAGTACTTC. It codes for CASSPVEPYEQYF.

This clone appeared a few times. This sequence joins TRBV30 and TRBJ2-5, with D perhaps TRBD2 (6 bases). CDR3 length: 14 amino acids. Deletions cut 0 bases from V and 4 bases from J, with 12 bases between. Germline V gene data show CDR1 as GTSNPN and CDR2 as SVGIG (reference sequence). The CDR3: CAWSVLGGGETQYF. In nucleotides, the CDR3 is TGTGCCTGGAGTGTACTGGGGGGAGGAGAGACCCAGTACTTC.

J is TRBJ1-2 and V is TRBV23-1; 7 positions match TRBD1. TRBV23-1 is an ORF, and what it does is uncertain. Unmatched junction bases numbered 10, after V lost 3 bases and J lost 0 bases. This CDR3 spans 17 amino acids. CDR3 bases: TGCGCCAGCAGTCACGAAGGAGACAGGGCAGCTAACTATGGCTACACCTTC. Protein product: CASSHEGDRAANYGYTF.

The chain couples TRBV5-5 to TRBJ2-1; D uncertain. Germline loops: CDR1 SGHKS, CDR2 YYEKEE (reference sequence). The CDR3 sequence is 13 residues long. Deletions cut 1 base from V and 7 bases from J, with 9 bases between. CDR3 residues: CASSLNSGNEQFF. CDR3 nucleotides: TGTGCCAGCAGCTTGAATTCGGGTAATGAGCAGTTCTTC.

In nucleotides, the CDR3 is TGTGCCGCATCCGCTCATTCGGGAGGGATAGATACGCAGTATTTT. The encoded protein is CAASAHSGGIDTQYF. The rearrangement uses TRBV19 and TRBJ2-3; TRBD2 matches at 8 bases. Germline V CDR1 and CDR2: LNHDA, SQIVND (reference sequence). Trimming at V came to 11 bases and at J to 5 bases, leaving 15 bases not matched to a gene. There are 15 residues in the CDR3. The full variable domain, its missing parts supplied by reference TRBV19 and TRBJ2-3, is DGGITQSPKYLFRKEGQNVTLSCEQNLNHDAMYWYRQDPGQGLRLIYYSQIVNDFQKGDIAEGYSVSREKKESFPLTVTSAQKNPTAFYLCAASAHSGGIDTQYFGPGTRLTVL.

The rearrangement joins TRBV27 to TRBJ2-1; D ambiguous. The CDR3 consists of 15 residues. The germline CDR1 and CDR2 sequences are MNHEY and SMNVEV (reference sequence). V shed 8 bases and J shed 1 base, with 15 bases lying between them. CDR3 region: CASGRSPSSYNEQFF. The CDR3 DNA is TGTGCCAGCGGTCGCTCACCGAGTTCCTACAATGAGCAGTTCTTC.

The J gene is TRBJ1-2, the V gene TRBV11-1; TRBD1 agrees at 10 bases. Germline-derived CDR1 and CDR2 are SGHAT and FQDESV (reference sequence). This CDR3 spans 15 amino acids. V shed 5 bases and J 4 bases; nucleotides not matched to a gene: 7. The CDR3 DNA is TGTGCCAGCAGCCCGGGACAGGGGAAGGGCTATGGCTACACCTTC. Its translation is CASSPGQGKGYGYTF.

The J gene is TRBJ1-5, the V gene TRBV9, with TRBD1 as a possible D gene (6 bases). The germline V and J ends were trimmed by 2 bases and 4 bases, with 13 bases remaining between them. CDR3 size: 15 residues. CDR1 and CDR2 (germline): SGDLS, YYNGEE. CDR3 in amino acids: CASSVAPGTNQPQHF. CDR3 nucleotide sequence: TGTGCCAGCAGCGTGGCACCCGGGACAAATCAGCCCCAGCATTTT.

This rearrangement joins TRBV6-4 to TRBJ2-3; 7 bases match TRBD1. The J segment lost 0 bases and the V segment lost 5 bases, leaving 5 bases of the junction unmatched. CDR3 length: 15 amino acids. Per the germline V gene, CDR1 is MRHNA and CDR2 is SNTAGT. The CDR3 reads CASSPGQSSTDTQYF. The CDR3 DNA reads as TGTGCCAGCAGTCCGGGACAGTCTAGCACAGATACGCAGTATTTT.

This clone has a single count. The chain joins TRBV19 to TRBJ1-5; weak D call: TRBD1 (6 bases). Per the germline V gene, CDR1 is LNHDA and CDR2 is SQIVND (reference sequence). The V end was cut by 7 bases, the J end by 1 base, with 11 bases between. This CDR3 is built from 14 residues. CDR3 nucleotides: TGTGCCAGTAAGGAGGACAGAAGCAATCAGCCCCAGCATTTT. Translation gives CASKEDRSNQPQHF.

The chain joins TRBV7-3 to TRBJ2-1; 10 bases fit TRBD2. Germline V gene data show CDR1 as SGHTA and CDR2 as FQGTGA. This CDR3 spans 15 amino acids. Trimming cost V 5 bases and J 3 bases; bases outside gene matches: 4. CDR3 sequence (DNA): TGTGCCAGCAGCGTTAGCGGGGGGAGCTACAATGAGCAGTTCTTC. Its protein is CASSVSGGSYNEQFF.

CDR3 in amino acids: CASGLEHGELFF. CDR3 DNA: TGTGCTAGTGGTTTGGAACACGGGGAGCTGTTTTTT. The V gene is TRBV12-5, the J gene TRBJ2-2; D is ambiguous. V lost 1 base to trimming and J lost 7 bases, with 4 bases between them. Germline V gives CDR1 LGHNT, CDR2 FRNRAP. CDR3 length equals 12 residues.

The J gene is TRBJ2-7, the V gene TRBV30, with no clear D. The germline CDR1 and CDR2 sequences are GTSNPN and SVGIG (reference sequence). Trimming cost V 6 bases and J 2 bases, with 17 bases left between them. This CDR3 is 14 amino acids long. The CDR3 bases are TGTGCCTGCTCTGAGGTGGTGGTGGCCTACGAGCAGTACTTC. Its translation is CACSEVVVAYEQYF.

The V gene is TRBV6-5, the J gene TRBJ2-7; no clear D. The CDR3 consists of 16 residues. Germline loops: CDR1 MNHEY, CDR2 SVGAGI. The V end lost 2 bases, the J end lost 6 bases, and 20 bases lay between the germline ends. This CDR3 reads CASSYGPVKELFEQYF. The CDR3 region has the DNA TGTGCCAGCAGTTACGGGCCGGTTAAGGAACTTTTCGAGCAGTACTTC.